A single T cell receptor beta chain is shown here with its context. Antigen unknown. Generated by immunoSEQ multiplex PCR, the TCRdb table keeps only in-frame clones and is missing some. The table records 650,000 to 800,000 clones, about 92% of them present only once. V lost 4 bases to trimming and J lost 4 bases; unmatched junction nucleotides: 4. The CDR3 runs to 14 residues. CDR1 is MNHEY, CDR2 SMNVEV, per germline (reference sequence). The data were obtained in a study of shared clonotypes between healthy human individuals. Study results and limitations: Generation probability values for non-shared clonotypes were lower than those for clonotypes shared by all four donors.

Terminally differentiated effector memory CD45RA+ cells were left out of the naive CD8 fraction, which was CD45RO-negative and positively selected for CCR7. This receptor was identified in a man younger than 40 in good health. V and J are TRBV27 and TRBJ2-5; 9 bases align to TRBD1. The specimen sequenced was naive CD8+ T cells sorted from blood. The CDR3 DNA is TGTGCCAGCAGTTGGGACAGGGCTGGAGAGACCCAGTACTTC. Translated, it gives CASSWDRAGETQYF.